Sequencing of this T cell receptor beta chain was carried out in a study of beta chain features in type 1 diabetes (dated 2018 in TCRdb). For the study in its entirety: No differences in mean age, gender distribution, total cell number or subset yield were found between patients and healthy donors. A total of about 100,000,000 sorted cells were examined across all samples, and RNA yield correlated strongly with the number of cells per subset. The study compared the TCRB repertoires of sorted circulating CD4+ T cell subsets in recently diagnosed type 1 diabetes patients with those in matched healthy donors. Regulatory and stem cell-like memory subsets were isolated from only 8 patients and roughly 8 healthy donors, whereas naive and central memory subsets came from all 28 donors. Broader findings and caveats from the paper: Patients with type 1 diabetes made fewer insertions and deleted more nucleotides at VDJ recombination sites, implying thymic rearrangement abnormalities. A moderate but significant shortening of TCRB CDR3 length was observed in type 1 diabetes patients in all four CD4+ subsets. Naive, central memory and regulatory TCRB repertoires appeared more similar among patients than among healthy donors. PCR may preferentially amplify shorter templates, but because patient and control samples were amplified and corrected together, any resulting skew would affect both groups equally. Sequencing cDNA rather than genomic DNA could over-represent highly expressing activated cells, although activation and CD3 levels did not differ between groups. Because small numbers of individuals were included in the HLA sub-analyses, any influence of HLA type on TCRB rearrangement was left unresolved.

The entire isolated RNA was reverse transcribed using the High Capacity cDNA Reverse Transcription Kit, and thus expressed TCRB transcripts were sequenced. Naive, central memory and regulatory T cell samples underwent deep immunoSEQ sequencing, averaging around 4 million total reads per sample. After sorted cells were lysed in RLT buffer, RNA was extracted with DNase-treated RNeasy Micro or Mini kits, with the choice depending on cell number. Each cell subset was processed separately to prevent cross-contamination, with patient and healthy donor samples processed together. The immunoSEQ multiplex PCR was used to amplify TCRB sequences from cDNA, yielding 87-bp fragments that span the CDR3 region. The amplicons were sequenced using the Illumina HiSeq platform. In the original analysis: PCR bias was corrected computationally using synthetic template baselines, and reads within Hamming distance 2 were collapsed, with unmergeable singletons discarded. By aligning reads against IMGT, V, D and J genes, CDR3 length, and insertions or deletions at six rearrangement sites were assigned. Clonotype counts were normalized to sorted cell number within each subset before computing true diversity and Gini coefficients with the tcR R package. The overlap coefficient, calculated on TCRB nucleotide sequences, was used to measure repertoire sharing. Out-of-frame TCRB sequences from naive cells were analyzed to stand in for the pre-selection repertoire. The source is immuneACCESS, and TCRdb retained only in-frame sequences with V and J called. Part of the clones is not carried over; for the studies checked, unresolved V genes explain less than half of this, and the remainder is unexplained. D and trimming were read from the DNA, whereas the V and J calls and clone size are those reported in that table. For this sample the table gives some 350,000 clones, of which approximately 13% were detected only once. The ten largest clonotypes hold 0.013% to 0.015% of the sample.

This clone was seen a handful of times. This receptor's antigen is unknown. No base quality information exists; no much larger clone differs at one position. A single peripheral blood draw of about 116 mL on average was collected from each donor into heparinised tubes. A BD FACSAria II and a panel including CD45RO, CCR7, CD25, CD127, CD95 and CD27 were used to sort naive, central memory, regulatory and stem cell-like memory CD4+ T cells. A purity above 95% was achieved for all sorted populations. PBMCs were isolated right away by Lymphoprep density gradient centrifugation and were stained directly, without culture. So that batch effects would be minimized, each experiment stained and sorted samples in pairs, pairing one healthy donor with one patient. Looking up the germline V gene yields CDR1 SGHTA and CDR2 FQGNSA. From its cysteine to its phenylalanine, the CDR3 spans 17 amino acids. CDR3 DNA is the only sequence kept; it has 51 bases, read in frame from the first base. The trim is 4 bases for V and 0 bases for J, with a gap of 16 bases between the germline ends.

Specimen: naive CD4+ T cells from blood. The intended sense of this specimen's cell subset or site label: true naive CD4+ T cells. The receptor comes from a woman aged 18-29 years with type 1 diabetes. The sequence joins TRBV7-2 to TRBJ2-4; TRBD2 might be the D gene, on 6 matching bases. The CDR3 protein: CASSSLSGELAKNIQYF. The bases are TGTGCCAGCAGCTCCCTGTCGGGGGAGCTAGCCAAAAACATTCAGTACTTC. Extended through the reference TRBV7-2 and TRBJ2-4 proteins, this CDR3 yields the full variable domain: GAGVSQSPSNKVTEKGKDVELRCDPISGHTALYWYRQSLGQGLEFLIYFQGNSAPDKSGLPSDRFSAERTGGSVSTLTIQRTQQEDSAVYLCASSSLSGELAKNIQYFGAGTRLSVL.